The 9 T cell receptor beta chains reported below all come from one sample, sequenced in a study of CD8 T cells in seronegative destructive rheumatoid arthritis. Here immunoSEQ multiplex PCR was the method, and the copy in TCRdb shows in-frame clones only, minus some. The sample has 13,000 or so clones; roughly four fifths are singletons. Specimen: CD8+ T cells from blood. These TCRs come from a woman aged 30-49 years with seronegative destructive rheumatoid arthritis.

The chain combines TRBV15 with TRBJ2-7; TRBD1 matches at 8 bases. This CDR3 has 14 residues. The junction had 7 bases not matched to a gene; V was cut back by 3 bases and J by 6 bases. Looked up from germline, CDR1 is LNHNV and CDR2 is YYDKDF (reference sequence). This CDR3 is CATSSTGTGSEQYF. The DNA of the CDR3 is TGTGCCACCAGCAGCACCGGGACAGGATCCGAGCAGTACTTC.

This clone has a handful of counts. The CDR3 bases are TGTGCCAGCAGTGAAATCCCTGAGGGAGGAAACATTCAGTACTTC. Amino acids: CASSEIPEGGNIQYF. The chain is built from TRBV6-1 and TRBJ2-4; perhaps TRBD2 as D (6 bases). CDR1 and CDR2 from the germline V gene are MNHNS and SASEGT. This CDR3 comprises 15 residues. V lost 2 bases and J lost 6, with 14 bases in between.

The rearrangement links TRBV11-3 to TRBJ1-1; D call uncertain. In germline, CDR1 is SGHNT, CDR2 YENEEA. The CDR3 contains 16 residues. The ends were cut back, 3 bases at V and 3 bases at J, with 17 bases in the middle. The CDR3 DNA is TGTGCCAGCAGCTTCTCTGGGCCAGGCGGGGACACTGAAGCTTTCTTT. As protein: CASSFSGPGGDTEAFF.

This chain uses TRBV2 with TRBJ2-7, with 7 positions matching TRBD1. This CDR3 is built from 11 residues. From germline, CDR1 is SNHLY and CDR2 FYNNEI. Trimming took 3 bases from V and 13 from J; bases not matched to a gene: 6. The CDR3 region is CASSEAGGVYF. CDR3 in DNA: TGTGCCAGCAGTGAGGCAGGGGGTGTATACTTC.

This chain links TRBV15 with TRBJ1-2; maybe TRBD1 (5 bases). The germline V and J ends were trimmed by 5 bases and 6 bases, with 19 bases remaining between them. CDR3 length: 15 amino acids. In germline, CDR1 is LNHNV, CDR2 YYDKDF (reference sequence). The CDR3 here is CATSESKGRIDGYTF. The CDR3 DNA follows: TGTGCCACCAGCGAGTCTAAGGGGCGAATTGATGGCTACACCTTC.

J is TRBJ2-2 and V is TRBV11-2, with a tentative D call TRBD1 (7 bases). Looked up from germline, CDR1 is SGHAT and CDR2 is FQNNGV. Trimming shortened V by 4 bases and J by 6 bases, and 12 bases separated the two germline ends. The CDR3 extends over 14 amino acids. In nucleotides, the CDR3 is TGTGCCAGCAGCTACCCAGGGGGGCCCGGGGAGCTGTTTTTT. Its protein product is CASSYPGGPGELFF.

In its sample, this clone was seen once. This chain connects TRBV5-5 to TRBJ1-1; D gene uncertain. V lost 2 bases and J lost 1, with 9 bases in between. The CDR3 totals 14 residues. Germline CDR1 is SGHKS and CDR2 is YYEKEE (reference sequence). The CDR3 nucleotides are TGTGCCAGCAGCTTCCAGTCCCCGAACACTGAAGCTTTCTTT. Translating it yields CASSFQSPNTEAFF.

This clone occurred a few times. The CDR3 is CSVEGSGRYEQYF. The CDR3 nucleotides are TGCAGCGTTGAGGGTAGCGGGAGGTACGAGCAGTACTTC. J is TRBJ2-7 and V is TRBV29-1; 10 nucleotides match TRBD2. The CDR3 has 13 residues. Unmatched junction bases numbered 3, after V lost 3 bases and J lost 4 bases. CDR1 is SQVTM and CDR2 is ANQGSEA in the germline V gene.

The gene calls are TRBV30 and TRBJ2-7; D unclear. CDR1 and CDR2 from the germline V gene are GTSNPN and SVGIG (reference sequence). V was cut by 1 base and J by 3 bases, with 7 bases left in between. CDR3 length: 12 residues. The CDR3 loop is CAWSERGYEQYF. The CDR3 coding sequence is TGTGCCTGGAGTGAGAGAGGCTACGAGCAGTACTTC.